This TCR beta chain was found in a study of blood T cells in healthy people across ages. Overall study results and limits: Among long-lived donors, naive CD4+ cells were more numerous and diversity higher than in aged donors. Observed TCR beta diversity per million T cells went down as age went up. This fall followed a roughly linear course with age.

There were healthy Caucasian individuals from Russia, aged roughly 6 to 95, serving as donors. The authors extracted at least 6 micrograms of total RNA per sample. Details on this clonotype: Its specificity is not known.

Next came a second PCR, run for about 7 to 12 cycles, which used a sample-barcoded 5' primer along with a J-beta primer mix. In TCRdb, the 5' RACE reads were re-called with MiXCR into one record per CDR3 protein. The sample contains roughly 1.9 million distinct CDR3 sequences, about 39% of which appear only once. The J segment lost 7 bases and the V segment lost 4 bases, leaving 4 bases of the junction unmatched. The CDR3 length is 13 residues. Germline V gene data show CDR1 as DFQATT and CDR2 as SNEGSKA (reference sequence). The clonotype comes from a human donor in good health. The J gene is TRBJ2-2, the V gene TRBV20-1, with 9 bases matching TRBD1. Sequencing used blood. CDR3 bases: TGCAGTGCTAACAGGGGGCGTATCGGGGAGCTGTTTTTT. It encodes CSANRGRIGELFF.